The 17 T cell receptor beta chains below were found in one sample sequenced in a study of post-analysis software for immune sequencing data. Study conclusions and caveats: Elevated frequency relative to controls characterized four or five TRBV segments in patients, TRBV5-6, TRBV5-1 and TRBV20-1 among them.

Each TCR beta cDNA library carried unique molecular identifiers. Using its own MiXCR run on the PCR reads, TCRdb lists one record per CDR3 protein. The data show over 300,000 distinct CDR3 sequences, with roughly 36% seen just once and roughly 12% held by the top ten. Their specific antigens are unknown. Material for sequencing was blood. The origin of the receptors is a girl aged 10 to 17 with multiple sclerosis.

This clonotype was picked up one time. V gene TRBV27 combines with J gene TRBJ1-4; no reliable D call. V was shortened by 5 bases and J by 4 bases, with 11 bases between the two germline ends. CDR1 MNHEY and CDR2 SMNVEV come from the germline V gene (reference sequence). This CDR3 is built from 14 residues. The CDR3 protein is CASSPLGFNEKLFF. CDR3 coding DNA: TGTGCCAGCAGTCCCCTAGGATTTAATGAAAAACTGTTTTTT.

This clonotype came up a few times. The chain uses TRBV9 and TRBJ2-1; 11 bases map to TRBD2. The CDR3 totals 16 residues. The germline V gene has CDR1 SGDLS and CDR2 YYNGEE. Trimming removed 3 bases from V and 4 bases from J; junction bases left unmatched: 6. CDR3 coding DNA: TGTGCCAGCAGCGAGCGGGGACTAGCGGATTACAATGAGCAGTTCTTC. Its protein is CASSERGLADYNEQFF.

The chain couples TRBV5-1 to TRBJ1-6, with 8 bases lining up with TRBD1. Per germline, CDR1 SGHRS and CDR2 YFSETQ. The CDR3 runs to 14 residues. With V trimmed by 4 bases and J by 9 bases, 6 bases remained unmatched. This CDR3 is CASSIGQGGSPLHF. CDR3 DNA: TGCGCCAGCAGCATCGGACAGGGAGGTTCACCCCTCCACTTT.

This chain uses TRBV12-3 or TRBV12-4 with TRBJ1-4; 8 positions agree with TRBD1. Trimming removed 5 bases from V and 5 bases from J; junction bases left unmatched: 4. The CDR3 consists of 14 residues. CDR3 nucleotide sequence: TGTGCCAGCAGTGGCCGACAGGGGAATGAAAAACTGTTTTTT. It specifies CASSGRQGNEKLFF.

This chain joins TRBV7-2 and TRBJ2-2, with D unclear. The CDR3 consists of 18 residues. The V and J ends lost 3 bases and 0 bases respectively, with 17 bases between them. The germline CDR1 and CDR2 sequences are SGHTA and FQGNSA. Here the CDR3 reads CASSFQLPLFANTGELFF. The CDR3 coding sequence is TGTGCCAGCAGCTTTCAGTTGCCCCTGTTCGCGAACACCGGGGAGCTGTTTTTT.

This chain connects TRBV20-1 to TRBJ2-7, with D possibly called TRBD1 or TRBD2 (6 bases each). V lost 8 bases, J lost 1 base, and 21 bases lay in between. CDR1 and CDR2 (germline): DFQATT, SNEGSKA (reference sequence). CDR3 length: 15 amino acids. CDR3 bases: TGCAGTACTACCCCAGGGGATAGCGGATCCTACGAGCAGTACTTC. It yields the protein CSTTPGDSGSYEQYF.

The chain carries TRBV7-9 and TRBJ2-1, with 7 bases lining up with TRBD2. J was trimmed by 4 bases and V by 1 base; bases with no gene match: 7. The germline V gene encodes CDR1 SEHNR and CDR2 FQNEAQ (reference sequence). This CDR3 comprises 16 residues. In DNA form, the CDR3 reads TGTGCCAGCAGCTTAGTCATCGGGGGGTCATACAATGAGCAGTTCTTC. Protein: CASSLVIGGSYNEQFF.

V and J are TRBV5-1 and TRBJ2-1, with D perhaps being TRBD1 or TRBD2 (6 bases each). CDR3 length: 18 residues. The V gene lost 0 bases and the J gene lost 0 bases, with 16 bases spanning the gap. CDR1 and CDR2 (germline): SGHRS, YFSETQ. CDR3 protein: CASSLGGGLSNSYNEQFF. In DNA, the CDR3 is TGCGCCAGCAGCTTGGGAGGGGGACTGTCTAACTCCTACAATGAGCAGTTCTTC.

This clonotype came up many times. The chain recombines TRBV6-5 with TRBJ2-3; D not certain. V gave up 0 bases and J gave up 6 bases, with 10 bases separating them. The CDR3 contains 14 residues. Germline CDR1 reads MNHEY; CDR2 reads SVGAGI. Here the CDR3 reads CASSYSIRADTQYF. The CDR3 coding sequence is TGTGCCAGCAGTTACTCGATCCGCGCGGATACGCAGTATTTT.

This chain connects TRBV5-1 to TRBJ1-2, with D uncertain. V was cut by 0 bases and J by 3 bases, with 12 bases left in between. The CDR3 runs 15 residues. The germline gives CDR1 SGHRS, CDR2 YFSETQ. The CDR3 sequence is CASSLDGIVDYGYTF. The CDR3 nucleotides are TGCGCCAGCAGCTTGGACGGGATAGTGGACTATGGCTACACCTTC.

The J gene is TRBJ1-2, the V gene TRBV12-3 or TRBV12-4; no clear D gene. Trimming left V 2 bases short and J 9 bases short, with 10 bases between. This CDR3 contains 12 residues. CDR3 loop: CASSLSEMRYTF. The CDR3 nucleotides read TGTGCCAGCAGTTTATCAGAAATGCGCTACACCTTC.

V is TRBV5-1 and J is TRBJ1-1; no clear D gene. The length of the CDR3 is 15 residues. CDR1 is SGHRS and CDR2 is YFSETQ in the germline V gene. The ends were cut back, 0 bases at V and 0 bases at J, with 9 bases in the middle. CDR3 in DNA: TGCGCCAGCAGCTTGGCCGAAGGGATGAACACTGAAGCTTTCTTT. It yields the protein CASSLAEGMNTEAFF. The full variable domain, its missing parts supplied by reference TRBV5-1 and TRBJ1-1, is KAGVTQTPRYLIKTRGQQVTLSCSPISGHRSVSWYQQTPGQGLQFLFEYFSETQRNKGNFPGRFSGRQFSNSRSEMNVSTLELGDSALYLCASSLAEGMNTEAFFGQGTRLTVV.

This clonotype was seen only a few times. The chain combines TRBV3-1 with TRBJ2-5, with TRBD2 as a possible D gene (6 bases). The CDR3 loop spans 13 amino acids. Germline values: CDR1 LGHDT, CDR2 YNNKEL (reference sequence). With 4 bases removed from V and 0 bases from J, the gap between germline ends came to 6 bases. In nucleotides, the CDR3 is TGTGCCAGCAGCCGGGGGGACCAAGAGACCCAGTACTTC. Its protein product is CASSRGDQETQYF.

V is TRBV20-1 and J is TRBJ2-4, with D possibly being TRBD2 (7 bases). V dropped 8 bases and J dropped 8 bases, with 16 bases sitting between them. The CDR3 totals 12 residues. Germline values: CDR1 DFQATT, CDR2 SNEGSKA (reference sequence). The CDR3 loop is CSSTQGRDIQYF. The CDR3 coding sequence is TGCAGTTCGACTCAGGGGAGGGACATTCAGTACTTC.

A note on this clonotype: A read error may account for a junction end that differs from germline. The chain combines TRBV5-1 with TRBJ1-6, with D maybe TRBD1 (6 bases). CDR1 is SGHRS, CDR2 YFSETQ, per germline. The CDR3 has 15 amino acids. CDR3 coding DNA: TGCGCCAGCAGCTCGTCGGGGGGCCTCAATTCACCCATCCACTTT. Translation: CASSSSGGLNSPIHF.

The table lists this clonotype with a few counts. The genes are TRBV4-1 and TRBJ1-2; D not certain. Germline CDR1 is MGHRA and CDR2 is YSYEKL. The CDR3 is 13 residues long. Deletions cut 1 base from V and 8 bases from J, with 11 bases between. CDR3 sequence (DNA): TGCGCCAGCAGCCAAGTTCCCAGTGGCGGCTACACCTTC. This encodes CASSQVPSGGYTF.

In DNA form, the CDR3 reads TGTGCCAGCAGGCCGGACGAGCGGAACATTCAGTACTTC. Encoded protein: CASRPDERNIQYF. J is TRBJ2-4 and V is TRBV28, with D possibly TRBD2 on 5 matching bases. This CDR3 has 13 residues. Germline CDR1 reads MDHEN; CDR2 reads SYDVKM. Trimming took 6 bases from V and 7 from J, leaving 13 bases between them.